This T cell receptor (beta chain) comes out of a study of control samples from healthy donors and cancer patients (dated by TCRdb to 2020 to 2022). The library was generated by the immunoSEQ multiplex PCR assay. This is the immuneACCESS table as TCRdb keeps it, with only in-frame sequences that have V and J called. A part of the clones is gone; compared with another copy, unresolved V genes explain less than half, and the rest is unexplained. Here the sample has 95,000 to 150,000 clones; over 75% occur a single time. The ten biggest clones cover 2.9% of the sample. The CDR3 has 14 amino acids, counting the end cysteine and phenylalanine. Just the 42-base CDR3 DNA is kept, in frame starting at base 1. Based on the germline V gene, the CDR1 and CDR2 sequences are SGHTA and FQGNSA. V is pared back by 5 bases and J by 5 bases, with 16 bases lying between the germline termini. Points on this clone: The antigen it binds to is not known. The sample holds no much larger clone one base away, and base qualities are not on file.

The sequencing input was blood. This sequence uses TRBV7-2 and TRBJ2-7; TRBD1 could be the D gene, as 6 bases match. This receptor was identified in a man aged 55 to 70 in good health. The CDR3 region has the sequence CASSPPSRGNEQYF. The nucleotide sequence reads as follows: TGTGCCAGCAGCCCCCCTTCCAGGGGAAACGAGCAGTACTTC.